This T cell receptor beta chain was sequenced in a study of T-cell memory formation after mild COVID-19. Study information: TCR clusters largely stayed donor specific.

The study's findings and limits: Several responding clones turned up in pre-infection memory, indicating that cross-reactive memory may have taken part. Second-wave clones reaching peak frequency on day 37 lacked confirmed SARS-CoV-2 specificity.

TCRdb passed the 5' RACE reads through MiXCR, listing each CDR3 protein once. The sample lists 470,000 or so distinct CDR3 sequences, around 27% seen once, with around 13% in the top ten. V was trimmed by 5 bases and J by 7 bases, leaving 18 bases between them. The CDR3 length is 15 residues. Germline CDR1 reads SGHNT; CDR2 reads YENEEA. This clonotype was counted only a few times. Its antigen is as yet unknown. The sequencing sample was made of PBMCs or a T cell subset sorted from them (not recorded which). V is TRBV11-3 and J is TRBJ2-1; a weak D match, TRBD1 (5 bases). The TCR comes from an adult woman who had mild COVID-19 (a few samples of this study predate the infection). Cell type and time point are not known. The CDR3 here is CASSTGSGKGNEQFF. As DNA, the CDR3 is TGTGCCAGCAGCACCGGGTCCGGAAAGGGGAATGAGCAGTTCTTC.